The source of this TCR beta chain is a study of shared clonotypes between healthy human individuals. In the study overall: Serving as donors were a couple of women and a few men, whose ages spanned 18 to 49.

This clone showed up just a few times. Some clones are missing from TCRdb's copy, which holds only in-frame ones; the method was immunoSEQ multiplex PCR. Of fewer than 600,000 clones listed, around 79% are singletons. This TCR was recovered from a woman between 35 and 50 years old in good health. Some clones in this sample may be carry-over from other donors' samples. The sample was PBMCs.

CDR3 in DNA: TGTGCCAGCAGCCGACGGCTAGCGGGCGGGATTAATGAGCAGTTCTTC. Translation gives CASSRRLAGGINEQFF. The chain links TRBV5-4 to TRBJ2-1, with 8 bases fitting TRBD2. Germline V lookup: CDR1 SGHNT, CDR2 YYREEE (reference sequence). CDR3 length: 16 residues. The V and J ends lost 4 bases and 7 bases, in that order; junction bases with no gene match: 13.